Shown below are 21 T cell receptor beta chains from a single sample sequenced in a study of cytomegalovirus exposure and HLA in healthy donors. Primers for the PCR totalled 60 Vbeta and 13 Jbeta. The data were produced by immunoSEQ multiplex PCR, yet TCRdb's version contains in-frame clones alone and is incomplete. Here the sample spans 150,000 to 200,000 clones, around 80% being singletons. The source material was PBMCs. All receptors come from a woman aged 40 to 55 in good health and CMV-seropositive.

The J gene is TRBJ2-7, the V gene TRBV7-2, with D unclear. CDR1 and CDR2 from the germline V gene are SGHTA and FQGNSA. The CDR3 spans 13 residues. Between the trimmed V and J ends, which lost 1 base and 2 bases, there was a span of 6 bases. DNA of the CDR3: TGTGCCAGCAGCTTAGACAGTCCCTACGAGCAGTACTTC. Protein: CASSLDSPYEQYF.

There are a few counts of this clone. One end of the junction is discordant with germline, which a read error may explain. The chain recombines TRBV6-1 with TRBJ2-7; 10 nucleotides agree with TRBD1. Germline CDR1 MNHNS, CDR2 SASEGT. This CDR3 is built from 14 residues. CDR3 sequence reads: CASREGQGGYEQYF. The CDR3 DNA follows: TGTGCCAGCAGGGAAGGACAGGGGGGCTACGAGCAGTACTTC.

This chain links TRBV5-1 with TRBJ2-2; 7 bases map to TRBD2. Germline values: CDR1 SGHRS, CDR2 YFSETQ. Unmatched junction bases numbered 6, after V lost 4 bases and J lost 3 bases. The CDR3 runs to 15 residues. This CDR3 reads CASSLLGGDTGELFF. The CDR3 nucleotides read TGCGCCAGCAGCCTGCTTGGGGGGGACACCGGGGAGCTGTTTTTT.

The gene calls are TRBV2 and TRBJ1-2, with 7 bases aligning to TRBD1. There are 14 residues in the CDR3. CDR1 and CDR2 (germline): SNHLY, FYNNEI. The ends lost 3 bases at V and 6 bases at J; junction bases unmatched: 7. This chain's CDR3 is CASSDRRQGHGYTF. The DNA for the CDR3 is TGTGCCAGCAGTGATCGTCGACAGGGTCATGGCTACACCTTC.

This clone turned up a few times. The gene calls are TRBV29-1 and TRBJ2-3; 8 nucleotides agree with TRBD2. From germline, CDR1 is SQVTM and CDR2 ANQGSEA. V was pared by 7 bases and J by 0 bases, with 12 bases of the junction left unmatched. The CDR3 is made up of 16 amino acids. The CDR3 protein is CSAHSSGGFSTDTQYF. Here the CDR3 DNA reads TGCAGCGCCCATTCGTCGGGGGGGTTTAGCACAGATACGCAGTATTTT.

This rearrangement joins TRBV29-1 to TRBJ2-3; 7 bases are a match to TRBD2. Trimming took 7 bases from V and 4 from J; bases not matched to a gene: 5. The CDR3 is 12 residues long. CDR1 and CDR2 (germline): SQVTM, ANQGSEA. CDR3 coding DNA: TGCAGCGACGCGGGAGTCCCAGATACGCAGTATTTT. This translates into CSDAGVPDTQYF.

The chain uses TRBV28 and TRBJ1-1; 9 bases match TRBD1. After removal of 4 bases from V and 0 bases from J, the junction contained 9 bases not matched to a gene. Germline V CDR1 and CDR2: MDHEN, SYDVKM. The CDR3 has 17 amino acids. The CDR3 protein is CASSSPGQGYLNTEAFF. DNA for the CDR3: TGTGCCAGCAGTTCTCCGGGACAGGGCTACTTGAACACTGAAGCTTTCTTT.

This clone was seen a single time. The J gene is TRBJ2-3, the V gene TRBV29-1; 7 bases fit TRBD2. With 3 bases clipped from V and 0 bases from J, the junction kept 3 bases outside the gene matches. Germline V gene data show CDR1 as SQVTM and CDR2 as ANQGSEA. The CDR3 length is 14 residues. Here the CDR3 DNA reads TGCAGCGTTGAGGGGGGGACTAGCACAGATACGCAGTATTTT. As protein: CSVEGGTSTDTQYF.

The V and J genes are TRBV7-9 and TRBJ2-1; unclear D gene. CDR1 and CDR2 from the germline V gene are SEHNR and FQNEAQ (reference sequence). The CDR3 spans 10 residues. With 11 bases removed from V and 5 bases from J, the gap between germline ends came to 7 bases. The CDR3 reads CAVEDNEQFF. For the CDR3, the DNA is TGTGCCGTCGAGGACAATGAGCAGTTCTTC.

The V gene is TRBV28, the J gene TRBJ1-5; D gene uncertain. This CDR3 comprises 13 residues. Germline V lookup: CDR1 MDHEN, CDR2 SYDVKM. V lost 6 bases and J lost 5, with 11 bases in between. The CDR3 DNA reads as TGTGCCAGCAGCGAACAGACACATCAGCCCCAGCATTTT. Translated, it gives CASSEQTHQPQHF.

This clone was observed a few times. The J gene is TRBJ1-4, the V gene TRBV5-5; 8 bases match TRBD1. The CDR3 loop spans 15 amino acids. CDR1 is SGHKS, CDR2 YYEKEE, per germline (reference sequence). V lost 0 bases, J lost 2 bases, and 0 bases stayed unmatched. CDR3 protein: CASSLGTGTNEKLFF. The CDR3 coding sequence is TGTGCCAGCAGCTTGGGGACAGGGACTAATGAAAAACTGTTTTTT. Full variable domain (missing parts from reference TRBV5-5 and TRBJ1-4): DAGVTQSPTHLIKTRGQQVTLRCSPISGHKSVSWYQQVLGQGPQFIFQYYEKEERGRGNFPDRFSARQFPNYSSELNVNALLLGDSALYLCASSLGTGTNEKLFFGSGTQLSVL.

The V and J genes are TRBV19 and TRBJ2-1; 8 positions match TRBD2. The germline V gene encodes CDR1 LNHDA and CDR2 SQIVND (reference sequence). This CDR3 contains 14 residues. The ends lost 7 bases at V and 6 bases at J; junction bases unmatched: 8. CDR3 residues: CASTPRTSTNEQFF. CDR3 DNA sequence: TGTGCCAGTACCCCACGGACTAGCACCAATGAGCAGTTCTTC.

The chain links TRBV5-1 to TRBJ2-3; TRBD2 aligns across 9 bases. From germline, CDR1 is SGHRS and CDR2 YFSETQ. The CDR3 extends over 17 amino acids. V lost 0 bases, J lost 6 bases, and 11 bases stayed unmatched. CDR3 DNA: TGCGCCAGCAGCTTGGCGGGACTAGCTACCGGCGGGGATACGCAGTATTTT. Translation gives CASSLAGLATGGDTQYF.

The chain combines TRBV7-2 with TRBJ2-1; 8 bases are a match to TRBD2. CDR1 SGHTA and CDR2 FQGNSA come from the germline V gene. V lost 5 bases to trimming and J lost 6 bases; unmatched junction nucleotides: 12. CDR3 length: 16 amino acids. The CDR3 region has the DNA TGTGCCAGCAGCCCGCAAAGCGGGAGAGTTAGCAATGAGCAGTTCTTC. Translated, it gives CASSPQSGRVSNEQFF.

The V gene is TRBV6-5, the J gene TRBJ2-1; TRBD1 matches 10 bases. Germline lookup yields CDR1 MNHEY and CDR2 SVGAGI. The CDR3 runs to 15 residues. The V and J ends lost 6 bases and 6 bases, in that order; junction bases with no gene match: 8. CDR3 bases: TGTGCCAGCAGGCTGGACAGGGGGAATACCAATGAGCAGTTCTTC. This translates into CASRLDRGNTNEQFF.

The chain joins TRBV6-6 to TRBJ1-4; 10 nucleotides agree with TRBD1. This CDR3 spans 15 amino acids. The ends lost 6 bases at V and 8 bases at J; junction bases unmatched: 9. Germline-derived CDR1 and CDR2 are MNHNY and SVGAGI (reference sequence). DNA for the CDR3: TGTGCCAGCAGCCAGACAGGGGGCGGCGAGGAAAAACTGTTTTTT. Translation: CASSQTGGGEEKLFF.

This rearrangement joins TRBV7-2 to TRBJ1-2; D call uncertain. The V and J ends lost 5 bases and 0 bases respectively, with 10 bases between them. CDR3 size: 14 residues. Per germline, CDR1 SGHTA and CDR2 FQGNSA. CDR3 sequence reads: CASSISTTNYGYTF. CDR3 coding DNA: TGTGCCAGCAGCATTTCGACAACTAACTATGGCTACACCTTC.

The chain joins TRBV29-1 to TRBJ2-7; possible D gene TRBD1, 5 bases. Germline values: CDR1 SQVTM, CDR2 ANQGSEA. The CDR3 is made up of 13 amino acids. Trimming left V 7 bases short and J 0 bases short, with 13 bases between. The CDR3 DNA is TGCAGCGCTTACAGGAGTAGCTCCTACGAGCAGTACTTC. This gives the protein CSAYRSSSYEQYF.

The rearrangement links TRBV7-2 to TRBJ2-3, with TRBD2 matching over 9 bases. V lost 1 base, J lost 6 bases, and 8 bases stayed unmatched. In germline, CDR1 is SGHTA, CDR2 FQGNSA. CDR3 length: 16 amino acids. The CDR3 is CASSLGPAGGGDTQYF. The CDR3 nucleotides are TGTGCCAGCAGCTTAGGCCCAGCGGGAGGTGGCGATACGCAGTATTTT.

The V and J genes are TRBV5-8 and TRBJ1-2, with D unclear. Germline CDR1 SGHTS, CDR2 YDEGEE. Trimming shortened V by 0 bases and J by 4 bases, and 7 bases separated the two germline ends. This CDR3 spans 13 amino acids. Written as DNA, the CDR3 is TGTGCCAGCAGCTTGGGGGGAGGCTATGGCTACACCTTC. It translates to CASSLGGGYGYTF.

This clone has just a few counts. The J gene is TRBJ1-2, the V gene TRBV27; D gene uncertain. The CDR3 has 14 amino acids. Trimming removed 6 bases at V and 8 bases at J, with 19 bases between. Germline V gene lookup returns CDR1 MNHEY and CDR2 SMNVEV (reference sequence). The DNA for the CDR3 is TGTGCCAGCAGCACATCCCCCGGGGTCAACGGCTACACCTTC. Amino acids: CASSTSPGVNGYTF.